This record concerns one T cell receptor (beta chain) sequence. A second about 7 to 11 cycle PCR used barcoded and J-beta primers. MiXCR, run by TCRdb on the 5' RACE reads, gives a single entry per CDR3 protein. This sample has 500,000 to 650,000 distinct CDR3 sequences, with about 29% found just once. These data are taken from a study of blood T cells in healthy people across ages. Germline V lookup: CDR1 KGHSH, CDR2 LQKENI. The CDR3 has 17 residues. V dropped 0 bases and J dropped 0 bases, with 14 bases sitting between them. This same sample was also part of a study on T cells of mothers and their children.

The sample was blood. This sequence joins TRBV18 and TRBJ1-1; D possibly corresponds to TRBD1 (6 bases). The clonotype was recovered from a boy younger than 10 in good health. The CDR3 DNA is TGTGCCAGCTCACCACCGGGACGGGGGCTATTGAACACTGAAGCTTTCTTT. It codes for CASSPPGRGLLNTEAFF.